The 21 T cell receptor beta chains given below trace back to one sample, sequenced in a study of T-cell memory formation after mild COVID-19. TCRdb used MiXCR to reprocess the 5' RACE reads, holding one entry per CDR3 protein. The data hold roughly 110,000 distinct CDR3 sequences, with 14% observed a single time. The specimen sequenced was PBMCs or a T cell subset sorted from them (not recorded which). Receptor source: a man aged 18 to 29 who had mild COVID-19 (a few samples of this study predate the infection). Cell type and time point are not known.

This clonotype was detected many times. The conserved phenylalanine or tryptophan normally closing the CDR3 is absent here, so this likely arose from a read error. No DNA is shown, since the ends of the CDR3 on it are uncertain; the CDR3 is the one TCRdb lists. This sequence joins TRBV5-1 and TRBJ2-7; TRBD1, the table's D call, lacks a check against the DNA. Germline lookup yields CDR1 SGHRS and CDR2 YFSETQ. The CDR3 length equals 10 residues, ends included. This CDR3 is CASSWPGQGD.

This clonotype appeared a few times. The genes are TRBV4-3 and TRBJ2-5; no definite D call. Trimming pared 0 bases from V and 4 bases from J, leaving 18 bases between. CDR1 is LGHNA and CDR2 is YSLEER in the germline V gene. This CDR3 region has 17 residues. The CDR3 bases are TGCGCCAGCAGCCAAGATTTGGGGTATATGCCGGGAGAGACCCAGTACTTC. Protein sequence: CASSQDLGYMPGETQYF.

This clonotype was seen only a few times. This chain uses TRBV2 with TRBJ2-1; 8 positions agree with TRBD2. J was trimmed by 0 bases and V by 10 bases; bases with no gene match: 14. The CDR3 has 17 amino acids. Germline V CDR1 and CDR2: SNHLY, FYNNEI. The CDR3 protein is CAINNVAGTSSYNEQFF. DNA for the CDR3: TGTGCCATCAATAATGTAGCGGGGACGAGCTCCTACAATGAGCAGTTCTTC.

The rearrangement uses TRBV5-1 and TRBJ2-1; 7 bases are shared with TRBD1. Trimming at V came to 0 bases and at J to 7 bases, leaving 7 bases not matched to a gene. The CDR3 length is 15 residues. Germline-derived CDR1 and CDR2 are SGHRS and YFSETQ. CDR3: CASSLGQGVKNEQFF. As DNA, the CDR3 is TGCGCCAGCAGCTTGGGGCAGGGGGTAAAAAATGAGCAGTTCTTC.

This clonotype has just a few counts. The chain has TRBV7-9 and TRBJ2-1; D uncertain. CDR3 length equals 14 residues. V lost 11 bases and J 2 bases, leaving 16 bases between the germline ends. CDR1 and CDR2 (germline): SEHNR, FQNEAQ (reference sequence). The CDR3 DNA reads TGTGCCTGCCCAGGAACCAGCACCTACAATGAGCAGTTCTTC. This gives the protein CACPGTSTYNEQFF. The full variable domain, with the rest looked up from reference TRBV7-9 and TRBJ2-1, is DTGVSQNPRHKITKRGQNVTFRCDPISEHNRLYWYRQTLGQGPEFLTYFQNEAQLEKSRLLSDRFSAERPKGSFSTLEIQRTEQGDSAMYLCACPGTSTYNEQFFGPGTRLTVL.

The chain links TRBV9 to TRBJ2-3, with 14 bases fitting TRBD2. Germline V gene data show CDR1 as SGDLS and CDR2 as YYNGEE. The V segment lost 3 bases and the J segment 1 base; nucleotides outside the gene matches: 1. The CDR3 consists of 16 residues. The CDR3 DNA reads TGTGCCAGCAGCGGACTAGCGGGGGGGGGCACAGATACGCAGTATTTT. Translating gives CASSGLAGGGTDTQYF.

This clonotype was seen a few times. This rearrangement joins TRBV7-8 to TRBJ1-6; TRBD1 matches at 8 bases. The CDR3 has 16 residues. Germline CDR1 and CDR2: SGHVS and FQNEAQ. V was pared by 5 bases and J by 9 bases, with 12 bases of the junction left unmatched. The CDR3, as DNA: TGTGCCAGCAGCCAAAATGACAGGGGATGGGGTTCACCCCTCCACTTT. Amino acids: CASSQNDRGWGSPLHF.

In its sample, this clonotype was seen a few times. The chain links TRBV2 to TRBJ2-7, with D uncertain. This CDR3 comprises 12 residues. Germline V gene sequence: CDR1 SNHLY, CDR2 FYNNEI. Trimming left V 4 bases short and J 3 bases short, with 7 bases between. The DNA of the CDR3 is TGTGCCAGCAGTGGAAGTAACTACGAGCAGTACGTC. Residues: CASSGSNYEQYV.

This clonotype came up many times. The V and J genes are TRBV5-1 and TRBJ2-1, with D possibly matching TRBD2 (6 bases). V was clipped by 0 bases and J by 0 bases, with 16 bases between them. The CDR3 is 18 residues long. The germline V gene encodes CDR1 SGHRS and CDR2 YFSETQ. As DNA, the CDR3 is TGCGCCAGCAGCTTGGACACCGATGGGGGGAGCTCCTACAATGAGCAGTTCTTC. Protein sequence: CASSLDTDGGSSYNEQFF. Full variable domain (remainder filled in from reference TRBV5-1 and TRBJ2-1): KAGVTQTPRYLIKTRGQQVTLSCSPISGHRSVSWYQQTPGQGLQFLFEYFSETQRNKGNFPGRFSGRQFSNSRSEMNVSTLELGDSALYLCASSLDTDGGSSYNEQFFGPGTRLTVL.

The sample holds a few counts of this clonotype. V usage is TRBV12-3 or TRBV12-4 and J usage is TRBJ2-2, with TRBD2 as a possible D gene (5 bases). The V and J ends lost 5 bases and 0 bases respectively, with 7 bases between them. The CDR3 is 14 residues long. The CDR3 here is CASSRTANTGELFF. The CDR3 DNA follows: TGTGCCAGCAGTAGGACTGCGAACACCGGGGAGCTGTTTTTT.

V usage is TRBV4-1 and J usage is TRBJ1-1, with D tentatively TRBD1 (6 bases). Trimming removed 3 bases at V and 10 bases at J, with 18 bases between. This CDR3 contains 14 residues. Germline CDR1 and CDR2: MGHRA and YSYEKL. CDR3 sequence (DNA): TGCGCCAGCAGCCACGATAGAAAGGGGGATTCAGCTTTCTTT. It yields the protein CASSHDRKGDSAFF.

The V call is TRBV7-6, the J call TRBJ1-1; D gene unclear. The V end was cut by 5 bases, the J end by 7 bases, with 11 bases between. The germline CDR1 and CDR2 sequences are SGHVS and FNYEAQ. The length of the CDR3 is 12 residues. CDR3 sequence: CASSPGPYEAFF. CDR3 DNA: TGTGCCAGCAGCCCTGGCCCTTATGAAGCTTTCTTT.

The chain joins TRBV6-5 to TRBJ1-1; D gene uncertain. V was cut by 1 base and J by 8 bases, with 14 bases left in between. The germline V gene encodes CDR1 MNHEY and CDR2 SVGAGI. This CDR3 is 14 amino acids long. CDR3 nucleotides: TGTGCCAGCAGTTACTGGCTCGATGGGAGGGAAGCTTTCTTT. Protein product: CASSYWLDGREAFF.

The J gene is TRBJ2-3, the V gene TRBV5-6, with unresolved D. This CDR3 region has 14 residues. From germline, CDR1 is SGHDT and CDR2 YYEEEE. Between the trimmed V and J ends, which lost 0 bases and 2 bases, there was a span of 7 bases. The CDR3 bases are TGTGCCAGCAGCTTGGGAGACCCCACAGATACGCAGTATTTT. This translates into CASSLGDPTDTQYF.

This clonotype has just a few counts. The CDR3 region has the DNA TGCGCCAGCAGCCCGGGAGTGGGGGGGAACGAGCAGTACGTC. Its translation is CASSPGVGGNEQYV. The chain is built from TRBV5-1 and TRBJ2-7, with 7 bases fitting TRBD2. The germline gives CDR1 SGHRS, CDR2 YFSETQ. This CDR3 is 14 amino acids long. Trimming removed 4 bases from V and 5 bases from J; junction bases left unmatched: 9.

The CDR3 here is CASSPLTGLNTEAFF. CDR3 bases: TGCGCCAGCAGCCCTTTGACAGGCCTGAACACTGAAGCTTTCTTT. The chain carries TRBV5-1 and TRBJ1-1; D is possibly TRBD1 (6 bases). The CDR3 is made up of 15 amino acids. V lost 4 bases, J lost 0 bases, and 13 bases lay in between. Germline lookup yields CDR1 SGHRS and CDR2 YFSETQ.

At least ten counts were recorded for this clonotype. This chain uses TRBV29-1 with TRBJ2-2; no definite D call. The V gene's germline CDR1 is SQVTM and CDR2 ANQGSEA. V lost 3 bases, J lost 1 base, and 3 bases lay in between. This CDR3 comprises 12 residues. The CDR3 region has the DNA TGCAGCGTTGACGGGAACACCGGGGAGCTGTTTTTT. It codes for CSVDGNTGELFF.

This rearrangement joins TRBV29-1 to TRBJ2-1; 7 nucleotides line up with TRBD2. The V gene end was trimmed by 3 bases and the J gene end by 5 bases; junction bases not matched to a gene: 7. Germline CDR1 SQVTM, CDR2 ANQGSEA. This CDR3 comprises 14 residues. The CDR3 reads CSVEAGVVNNEQFF. CDR3 coding DNA: TGCAGCGTTGAGGCGGGGGTAGTTAACAATGAGCAGTTCTTC.

This clonotype was detected only a few times. V is TRBV29-1 and J is TRBJ2-5; TRBD2 agrees at 8 bases. The CDR3 extends over 15 amino acids. The J segment lost 4 bases and the V segment lost 6 bases, leaving 13 bases of the junction unmatched. Germline CDR1 and CDR2: SQVTM and ANQGSEA. The CDR3 region is CSVETAGEVRETQYF. The CDR3 nucleotides read TGCAGCGTCGAAACAGCGGGGGAGGTTCGAGAGACCCAGTACTTC.

The chain is built from TRBV3-1 and TRBJ1-1; D gene unclear. V was pared by 0 bases and J by 8 bases, with 13 bases between. This CDR3 spans 14 amino acids. Germline CDR1 LGHDT, CDR2 YNNKEL (reference sequence). The CDR3 region has the DNA TGTGCCAGCAGCCAAGATAGTCACAGAAGAGAAGCTTTCTTT. Its protein is CASSQDSHRREAFF.

This rearrangement joins TRBV2 to TRBJ2-2; 7 bases match TRBD1. Germline V gene data show CDR1 as SNHLY and CDR2 as FYNNEI. With V trimmed by 6 bases and J by 7 bases, 5 bases remained unmatched. The CDR3 length is 13 residues. CDR3 protein: CASRRQGGGELFF. In nucleotides, the CDR3 is TGTGCCAGCAGGCGACAGGGCGGCGGGGAGCTGTTTTTT.